These 2 T cell receptor beta chains were sequenced from one sample in a study of vaccination effects on CD4 cells after COVID-19 (dated by TCRdb to 2021 to 2024). To identify antigen-specific CD4+ T cell clonotypes by their expansion, the ViraFEST assay first stimulated PBMC with viral peptide pools and then applied TCR sequencing. After around 10 days of culture, CD4+ T cells were isolated with the EasySep CD4+ T cell isolation kit. None of the healthy vaccine recipients had a prior SARS-CoV-2 infection, which was confirmed by nucleocapsid antibody tests that came back negative both before and after vaccination. These receptors' antigens are unknown. The receptor library was made with the immunoSEQ multiplex PCR assay. TCRdb's version of the immuneACCESS table is confined to in-frame rearrangements and falls short of the full clone set. An unresolved V gene accounts for under half of the shortfall where checked; the remainder is of unknown origin. This sample comprises under 40,000 clones, around 73% of them detected only once. Around 26% of the sample is in the top ten clones.

Sequences were derived from CD4+ T cells from PBMCs cultured with HCoV-OC43 spike peptides, sampled before COVID-19 vaccination. Per the publication, the cell subset or site label means: HCoV-OC43 spike overlapping peptide pool stimulation. The receptor set was obtained from a human donor who received a COVID-19 vaccine.

This clone was seen a handful of times. J is TRBJ1-1 and V is TRBV28; no clear D. The V and J ends lost 10 bases and 4 bases respectively, with 16 bases between them. This CDR3 has 13 residues. Looked up from germline, CDR1 is MDHEN and CDR2 is SYDVKM. The CDR3 protein is CATVRELGTEAFF. CDR3 in DNA: TGTGCCACCGTTCGGGAACTGGGCACTGAAGCTTTCTTT. Full variable domain (outside the CDR3, taken from reference TRBV28 and TRBJ1-1): DVKVTQSSRYLVKRTGEKVFLECVQDMDHENMFWYRQDPGLGLRLIYFSYDVKMKEKGDIPEGYSVSREKKERFSLILESASTNQTSMYLCATVRELGTEAFFGQGTRLTVV.

J is TRBJ2-7 and V is TRBV6-6; the D is unclear. The V gene lost 4 bases and the J gene lost 3 bases, with 10 bases spanning the gap. The CDR3 runs 13 residues. Per germline, CDR1 MNHNY and CDR2 SVGAGI (reference sequence). The CDR3 region has the DNA TGTGCCAGCAGTTCCCCGCAGGTCTACGAGCAGTACTTC. Protein sequence: CASSSPQVYEQYF.